This T cell receptor beta chain is from a study of lymphopenia after photon versus proton radiotherapy. Sequenced by immunoSEQ multiplex PCR; TCRdb stores in-frame clones only, minus some. The sample lists 150,000 or so clones, around 85% occurring once. The CDR3 runs 14 residues. The germline CDR1 and CDR2 sequences are SGHNT and YENEEA. V was clipped by 6 bases and J by 2 bases, with 14 bases between them. The sample consisted of peripheral blood, taken from a patient treated with photon-based radiotherapy. The chain has TRBV11-3 and TRBJ2-7; D uncertain. The sequence came from a man aged 50-60 years with gastric cancer. CDR3 coding DNA: TGTGCCAGCAGACGGGTTTCCCCTCCCTACGAGCAGTACTTC. This encodes CASRRVSPPYEQYF.